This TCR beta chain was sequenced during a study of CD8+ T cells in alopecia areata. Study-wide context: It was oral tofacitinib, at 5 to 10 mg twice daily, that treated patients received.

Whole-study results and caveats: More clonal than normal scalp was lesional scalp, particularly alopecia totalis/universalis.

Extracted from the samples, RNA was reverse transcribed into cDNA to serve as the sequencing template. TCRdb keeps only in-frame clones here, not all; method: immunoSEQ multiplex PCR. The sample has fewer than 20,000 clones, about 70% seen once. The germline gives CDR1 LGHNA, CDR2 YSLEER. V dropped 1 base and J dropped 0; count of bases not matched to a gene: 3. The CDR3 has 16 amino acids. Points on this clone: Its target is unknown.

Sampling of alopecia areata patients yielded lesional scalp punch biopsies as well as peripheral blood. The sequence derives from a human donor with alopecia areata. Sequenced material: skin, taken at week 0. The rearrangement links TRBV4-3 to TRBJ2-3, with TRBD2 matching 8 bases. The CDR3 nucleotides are TGCGCCAGCAGCCAAGGGGAGCGGGGGAGCACAGATACGCAGTATTTT. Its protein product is CASSQGERGSTDTQYF.